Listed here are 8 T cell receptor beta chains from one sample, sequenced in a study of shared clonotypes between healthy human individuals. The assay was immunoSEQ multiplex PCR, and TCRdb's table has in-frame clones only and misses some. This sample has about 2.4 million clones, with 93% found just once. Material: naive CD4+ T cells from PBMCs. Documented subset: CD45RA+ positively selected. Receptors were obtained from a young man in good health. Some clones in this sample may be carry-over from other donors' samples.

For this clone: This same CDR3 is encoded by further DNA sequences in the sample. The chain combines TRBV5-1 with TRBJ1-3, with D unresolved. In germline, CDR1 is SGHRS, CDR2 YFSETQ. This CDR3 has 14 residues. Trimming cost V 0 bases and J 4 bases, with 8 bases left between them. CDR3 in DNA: TGCGCCAGCAGCTTGGAGGGCCCCGGAAACACCATATATTTT. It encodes CASSLEGPGNTIYF.

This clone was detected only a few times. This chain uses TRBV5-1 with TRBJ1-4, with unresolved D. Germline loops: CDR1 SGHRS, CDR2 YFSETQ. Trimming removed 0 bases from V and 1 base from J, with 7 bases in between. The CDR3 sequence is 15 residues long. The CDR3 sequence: CASSLGARTNEKLFF. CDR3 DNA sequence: TGCGCCAGCAGCTTGGGGGCGAGAACTAATGAAAAACTGTTTTTT. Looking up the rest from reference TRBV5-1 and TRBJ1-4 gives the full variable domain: KAGVTQTPRYLIKTRGQQVTLSCSPISGHRSVSWYQQTPGQGLQFLFEYFSETQRNKGNFPGRFSGRQFSNSRSEMNVSTLELGDSALYLCASSLGARTNEKLFFGSGTQLSVL.

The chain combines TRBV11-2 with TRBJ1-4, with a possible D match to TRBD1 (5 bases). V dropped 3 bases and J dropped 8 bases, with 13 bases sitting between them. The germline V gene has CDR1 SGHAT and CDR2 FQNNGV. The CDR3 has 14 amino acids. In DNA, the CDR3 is TGTGCCAGCAGCTTTGGCAGGGCCGGCGAAAAACTGTTTTTT. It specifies CASSFGRAGEKLFF.

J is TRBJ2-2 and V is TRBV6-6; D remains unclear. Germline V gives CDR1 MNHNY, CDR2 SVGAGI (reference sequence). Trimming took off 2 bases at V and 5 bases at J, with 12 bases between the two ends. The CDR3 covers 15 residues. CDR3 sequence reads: CASSYEGQETGELFF. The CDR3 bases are TGTGCCAGCAGTTACGAAGGGCAGGAGACCGGGGAGCTGTTTTTT.

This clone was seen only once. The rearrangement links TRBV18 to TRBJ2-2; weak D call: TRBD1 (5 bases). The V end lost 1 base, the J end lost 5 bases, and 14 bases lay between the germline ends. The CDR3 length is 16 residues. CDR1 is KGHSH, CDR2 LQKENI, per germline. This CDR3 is CASSPLGQPSTGELFF. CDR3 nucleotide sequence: TGTGCCAGCTCACCACTAGGACAACCCTCAACCGGGGAGCTGTTTTTT.

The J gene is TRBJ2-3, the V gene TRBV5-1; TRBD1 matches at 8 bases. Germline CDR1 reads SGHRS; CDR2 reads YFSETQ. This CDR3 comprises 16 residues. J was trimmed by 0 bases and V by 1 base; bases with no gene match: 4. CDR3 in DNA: TGCGCCAGCAGCTTGTACGGACAGGGAAGCACAGATACGCAGTATTTT. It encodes CASSLYGQGSTDTQYF.

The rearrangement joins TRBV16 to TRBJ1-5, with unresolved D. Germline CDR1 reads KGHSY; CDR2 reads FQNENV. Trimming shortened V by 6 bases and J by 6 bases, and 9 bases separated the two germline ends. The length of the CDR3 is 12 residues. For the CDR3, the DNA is TGTGCCAGCAGGGCTATCGGTCAGCCCCAGCATTTT. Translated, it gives CASRAIGQPQHF.

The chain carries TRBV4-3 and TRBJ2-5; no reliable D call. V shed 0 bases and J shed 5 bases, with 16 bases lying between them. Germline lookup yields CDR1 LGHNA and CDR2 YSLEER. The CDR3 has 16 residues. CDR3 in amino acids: CASSQDHPSETETQYF. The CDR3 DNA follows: TGCGCCAGCAGCCAAGATCATCCCAGTGAGACGGAGACCCAGTACTTC.